This T cell receptor (beta chain) stems from a study of blood T cell repertoires in COVID-19 (dated by TCRdb to the early 2020s). General notes on the study: The collaborator samples originated in the United States, Italy and Spain and spanned the acute and convalescent phases of COVID-19. The material from the prospective study consisted of cDNA or gDNA derived from T cells, B-cell-depleted T cells, or PBMCs. The dataset comprised deeply sampled blood TCRbeta repertoires from subjects exposed to, actively infected with, or recovered from COVID-19. A freely available public database, intended as a resource for researchers studying the immune response to SARS-CoV-2, is where the repertoires were released. Samples came from the ongoing ImmuneRACE study (first 160 participants) plus 1,254 subjects from 6 global collaborators. The sample metadata nearly always contained a de-identified subject ID, COVID-19 status, age in years and sex. HLA class I and class II types, where available, came from metadata supplied by the sample provider rather than from assay-based typing.

TCRbeta CDR3 regions were amplified from genomic DNA using the immunoSEQ Assay, a bias-controlled multiplex PCR. In the original analysis: Nucleated cell counts per sample were estimated from amplification of reference gene primers within the assay. To quantify the absolute abundance of each unique TCRbeta CDR3 rearrangement, sequence reads were collapsed and filtered. For each sample, productive Simpson clonality was calculated by taking the square root of Simpson's diversity index across productive rearrangements. TCRdb re-hosts the immuneACCESS table, in-frame sequences only. Its copies lack some clones; in the studies checked, an unresolved V gene accounts for under half of them, and the cause for the rest is not known. V, J and clone size were drawn from that table, and D and trimming were deduced from the DNA. Here the sample has around 180,000 clones; around 85% occur a single time. Roughly 2.2% of the sample is in the top ten clones.

V sheds 1 base and J sheds 2 bases, leaving 21 bases between their ends. From its cysteine to its phenylalanine, the CDR3 spans 18 amino acids. Solely the CDR3 DNA is kept, with 54 bases framed from the first base. The germline V gene supplies CDR1 MNHEY and CDR2 SVGEGT. Concerning this clone itself: What antigen it recognizes has not been identified. Qualities for individual bases were not recorded, and no much larger clone is one base off.

What the study reported, not specific to this receptor: The amount of clinical and demographic metadata varied by source and participant and was provided uncurated.

Whole blood was collected in K2EDTA tubes by collaborating institutions according to the institutions' own protocols. For TCRbeta analysis, collaborators shipped samples in one of three forms: frozen whole blood, isolated PBMCs, or DNA extracted from either of those sample types. The clonotype was recovered from a man in his sixties or seventies with active or convalescent COVID-19. In this chain, TRBV6-2 or TRBV6-3 is recombined with TRBJ2-7; D gene: possibly TRBD1, on 6 matching bases. Sequenced: peripheral blood. The DNA is as follows: TGTGCCAGCAGTTACTATCTGGCCCCTCTGGGGGACACCTACGAGCAGTACTTC. Its translation is CASSYYLAPLGDTYEQYF.